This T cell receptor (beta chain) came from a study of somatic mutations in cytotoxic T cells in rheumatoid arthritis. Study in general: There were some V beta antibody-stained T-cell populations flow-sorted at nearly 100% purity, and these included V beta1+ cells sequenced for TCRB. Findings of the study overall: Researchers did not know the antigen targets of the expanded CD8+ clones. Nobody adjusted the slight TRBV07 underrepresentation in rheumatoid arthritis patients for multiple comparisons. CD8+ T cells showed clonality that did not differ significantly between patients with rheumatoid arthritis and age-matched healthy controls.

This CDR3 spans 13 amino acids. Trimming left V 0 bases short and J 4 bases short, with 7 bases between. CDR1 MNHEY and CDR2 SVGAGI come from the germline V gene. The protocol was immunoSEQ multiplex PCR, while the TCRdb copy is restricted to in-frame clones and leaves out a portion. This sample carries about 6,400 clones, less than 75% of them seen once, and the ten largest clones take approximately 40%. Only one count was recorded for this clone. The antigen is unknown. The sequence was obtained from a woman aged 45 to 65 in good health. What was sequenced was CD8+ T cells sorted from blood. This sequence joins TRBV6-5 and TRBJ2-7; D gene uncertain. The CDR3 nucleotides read TGTGCCAGCAGTTACTCGTTAGAGTACGAGCAGTACTTC. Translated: CASSYSLEYEQYF.